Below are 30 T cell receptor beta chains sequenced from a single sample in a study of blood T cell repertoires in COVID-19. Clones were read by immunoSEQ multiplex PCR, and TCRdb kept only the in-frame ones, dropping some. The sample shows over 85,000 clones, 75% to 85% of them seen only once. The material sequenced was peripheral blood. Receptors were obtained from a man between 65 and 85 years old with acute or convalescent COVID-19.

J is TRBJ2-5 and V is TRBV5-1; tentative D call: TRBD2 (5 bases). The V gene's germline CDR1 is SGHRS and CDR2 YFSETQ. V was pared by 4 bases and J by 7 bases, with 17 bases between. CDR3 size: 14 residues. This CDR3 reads CASSPIDPAGTQYF. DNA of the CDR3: TGCGCCAGCAGCCCAATTGACCCGGCGGGGACCCAGTACTTC.

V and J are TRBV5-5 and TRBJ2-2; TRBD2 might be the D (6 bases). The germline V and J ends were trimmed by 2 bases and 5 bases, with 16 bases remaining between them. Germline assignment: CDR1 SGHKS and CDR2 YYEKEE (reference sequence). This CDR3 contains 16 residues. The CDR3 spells CASSLIGGESTGELFF. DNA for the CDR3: TGTGCCAGCAGCTTAATCGGGGGAGAGTCGACCGGGGAGCTGTTTTTT.

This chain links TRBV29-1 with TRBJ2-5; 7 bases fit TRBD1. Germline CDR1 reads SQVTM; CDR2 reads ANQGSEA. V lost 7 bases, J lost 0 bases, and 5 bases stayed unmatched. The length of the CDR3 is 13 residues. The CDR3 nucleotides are TGCAGCGGGGAACAGGGGAACCAAGAGACCCAGTACTTC. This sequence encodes CSGEQGNQETQYF.

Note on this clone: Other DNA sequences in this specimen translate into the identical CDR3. CDR3 nucleotides: TGTGCCAGCAGCCCCAACAGCGAGCAGTACTTC. Translating gives CASSPNSEQYF. The chain links TRBV6-2 or TRBV6-3 to TRBJ2-7; no reliable D call. The germline V gene encodes CDR1 MNHEY and CDR2 SVGEGT. The germline V and J ends were trimmed by 6 bases and 6 bases, with 9 bases remaining between them. The length of the CDR3 is 11 residues.

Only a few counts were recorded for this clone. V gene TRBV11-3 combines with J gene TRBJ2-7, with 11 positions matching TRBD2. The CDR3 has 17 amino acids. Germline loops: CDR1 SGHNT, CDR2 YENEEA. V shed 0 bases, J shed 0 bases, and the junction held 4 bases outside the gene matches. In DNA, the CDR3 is TGTGCCAGCAGCTTAGACAGACTAGCGGGAATCTCCTACGAGCAGTACTTC. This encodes CASSLDRLAGISYEQYF. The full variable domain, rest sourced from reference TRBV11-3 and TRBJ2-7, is EAGVVQSPRYKIIEKKQPVAFWCNPISGHNTLYWYLQNLGQGPELLIRYENEEAVDDSQLPKDRFSAERLKGVDSTLKIQPAELGDSAVYLCASSLDRLAGISYEQYFGPGTRLTVT.

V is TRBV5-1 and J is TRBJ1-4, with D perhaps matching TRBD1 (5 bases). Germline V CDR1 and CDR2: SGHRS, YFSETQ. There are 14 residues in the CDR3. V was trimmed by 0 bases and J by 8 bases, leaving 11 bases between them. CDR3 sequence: CASSLEGLGEKLFF. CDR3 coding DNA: TGCGCCAGCAGCTTGGAGGGGTTGGGGGAAAAACTGTTTTTT.

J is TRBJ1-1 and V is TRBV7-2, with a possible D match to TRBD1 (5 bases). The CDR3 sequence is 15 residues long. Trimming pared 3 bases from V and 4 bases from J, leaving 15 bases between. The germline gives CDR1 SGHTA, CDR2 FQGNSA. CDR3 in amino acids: CASSLGLRLGTEAFF. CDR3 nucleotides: TGTGCCAGCAGCTTGGGACTGAGACTGGGCACTGAAGCTTTCTTT.

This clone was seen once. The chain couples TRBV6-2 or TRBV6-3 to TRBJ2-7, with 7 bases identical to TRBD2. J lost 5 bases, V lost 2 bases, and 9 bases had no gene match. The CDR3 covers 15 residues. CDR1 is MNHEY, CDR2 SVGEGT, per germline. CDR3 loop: CASSYPQRGRNEQYF. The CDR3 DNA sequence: TGTGCCAGCAGTTACCCCCAGCGCGGGAGAAACGAGCAGTACTTC.

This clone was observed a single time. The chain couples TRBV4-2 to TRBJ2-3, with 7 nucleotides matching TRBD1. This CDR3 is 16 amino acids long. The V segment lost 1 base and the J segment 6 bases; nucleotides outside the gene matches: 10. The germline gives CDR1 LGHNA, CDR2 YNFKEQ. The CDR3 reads CASSQGVGRGSDTQYF. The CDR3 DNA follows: TGTGCCAGCAGCCAAGGGGTGGGCAGGGGGTCGGATACGCAGTATTTT.

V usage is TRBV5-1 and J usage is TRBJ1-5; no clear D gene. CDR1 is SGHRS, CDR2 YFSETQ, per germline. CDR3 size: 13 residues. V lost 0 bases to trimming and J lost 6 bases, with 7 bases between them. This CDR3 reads CASSLDPGQPQHF. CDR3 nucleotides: TGCGCCAGCAGCTTGGATCCAGGTCAGCCCCAGCATTTT.

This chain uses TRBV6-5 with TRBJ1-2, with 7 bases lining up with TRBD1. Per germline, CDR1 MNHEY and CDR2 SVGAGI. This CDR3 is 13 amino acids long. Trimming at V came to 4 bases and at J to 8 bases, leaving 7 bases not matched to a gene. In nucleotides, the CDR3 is TGTGCCAGCAGTTGGCAGGGGGTAGGGGGCTACACCTTC. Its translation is CASSWQGVGGYTF.

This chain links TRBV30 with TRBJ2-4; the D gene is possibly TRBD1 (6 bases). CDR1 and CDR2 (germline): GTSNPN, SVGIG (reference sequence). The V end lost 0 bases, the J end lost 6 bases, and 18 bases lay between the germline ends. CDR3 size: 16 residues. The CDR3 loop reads CAWSVWGQGSTNIQYF. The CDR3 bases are TGTGCCTGGAGTGTATGGGGGCAGGGGTCTACAAACATTCAGTACTTC.

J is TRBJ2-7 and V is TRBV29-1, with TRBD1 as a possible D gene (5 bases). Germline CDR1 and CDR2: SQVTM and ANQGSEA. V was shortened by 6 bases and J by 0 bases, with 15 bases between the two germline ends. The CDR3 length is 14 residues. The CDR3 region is CSVGQSGHSYEQYF. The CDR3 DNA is TGCAGCGTGGGCCAATCTGGACACTCCTACGAGCAGTACTTC.

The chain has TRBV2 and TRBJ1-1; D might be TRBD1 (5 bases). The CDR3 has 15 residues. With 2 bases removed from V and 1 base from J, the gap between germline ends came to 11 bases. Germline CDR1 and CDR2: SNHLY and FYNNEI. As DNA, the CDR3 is TGTGCCAGCAGTGAACACGGACACACGAACACTGAAGCTTTCTTT. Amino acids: CASSEHGHTNTEAFF.

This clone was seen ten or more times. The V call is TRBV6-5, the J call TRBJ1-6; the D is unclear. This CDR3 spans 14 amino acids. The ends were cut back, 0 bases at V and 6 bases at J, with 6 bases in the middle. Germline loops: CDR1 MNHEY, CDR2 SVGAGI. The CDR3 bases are TGTGCCAGCAGTTACTCTAACAGTAATTCACCCCTCCACTTT. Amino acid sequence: CASSYSNSNSPLHF.

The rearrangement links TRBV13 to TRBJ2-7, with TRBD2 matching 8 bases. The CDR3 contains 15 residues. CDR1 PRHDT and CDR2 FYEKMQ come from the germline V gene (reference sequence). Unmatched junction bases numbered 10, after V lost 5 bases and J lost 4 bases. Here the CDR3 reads CASSPGGGTIYEQYF. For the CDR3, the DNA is TGTGCCAGCAGCCCCGGGGGGGGGACTATTTACGAGCAGTACTTC. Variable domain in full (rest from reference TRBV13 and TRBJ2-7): AAGVIQSPRHLIKEKRETATLKCYPIPRHDTVYWYQQGPGQDPQFLISFYEKMQSDKGSIPDRFSAQQFSDYHSELNMSSLELGDSALYFCASSPGGGTIYEQYFGPGTRLTVT.

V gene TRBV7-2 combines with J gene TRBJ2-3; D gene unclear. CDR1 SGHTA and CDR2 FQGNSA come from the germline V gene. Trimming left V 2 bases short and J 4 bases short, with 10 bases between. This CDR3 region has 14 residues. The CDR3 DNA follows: TGTGCCAGCAGCTTATTGCCACTACCAGATACGCAGTATTTT. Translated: CASSLLPLPDTQYF.

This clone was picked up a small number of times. The CDR3, as DNA: TGTGCCAGCAGTCCCTCGAATGAAAAACTGTTTTTT. Translation gives CASSPSNEKLFF. The chain recombines TRBV12-3 or TRBV12-4 with TRBJ1-4; no clear D. The CDR3 sequence is 12 residues long. The V end was cut by 5 bases, the J end by 5 bases, with 6 bases between.

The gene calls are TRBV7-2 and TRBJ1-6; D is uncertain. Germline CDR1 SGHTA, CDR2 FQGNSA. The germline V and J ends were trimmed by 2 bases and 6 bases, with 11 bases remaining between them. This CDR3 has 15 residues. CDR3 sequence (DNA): TGTGCCAGCAGCTTACTCCTGAAACTTAATTCACCCCTCCACTTT. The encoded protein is CASSLLLKLNSPLHF.

This CDR3 is CASSQTSGLAYNEQFF. The CDR3 bases are TGTGCCAGCAGCCAAACTAGCGGGCTCGCCTACAATGAGCAGTTCTTC. The V call is TRBV3-1 (or the pseudogene TRBV3-2), the J call TRBJ2-1, with 9 positions matching TRBD2. The V gene end was trimmed by 2 bases and the J gene end by 2 bases; junction bases not matched to a gene: 4. Germline V gene sequence: CDR1 LGHDT, CDR2 YNNKEL (reference sequence). The CDR3 is 16 residues long.

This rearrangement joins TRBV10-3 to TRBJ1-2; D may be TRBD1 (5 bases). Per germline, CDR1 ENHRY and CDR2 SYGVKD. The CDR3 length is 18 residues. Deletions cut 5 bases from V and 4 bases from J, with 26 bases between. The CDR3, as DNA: TGTGCCATCAGTACCCATTTTTCTAGGACAAAGTTGGGCTATGGCTACACCTTC. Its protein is CAISTHFSRTKLGYGYTF.

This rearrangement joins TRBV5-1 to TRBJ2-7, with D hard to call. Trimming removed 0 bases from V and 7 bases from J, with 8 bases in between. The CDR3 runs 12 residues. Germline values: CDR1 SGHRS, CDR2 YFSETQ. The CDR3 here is CASSLESEEQYF. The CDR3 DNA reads TGCGCCAGCAGCTTGGAGAGTGAAGAGCAGTACTTC.

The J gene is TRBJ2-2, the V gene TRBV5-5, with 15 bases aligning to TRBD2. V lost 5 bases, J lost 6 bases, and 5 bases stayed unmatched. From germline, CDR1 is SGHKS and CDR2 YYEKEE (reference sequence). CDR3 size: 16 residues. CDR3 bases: TGTGCCAGCAGAGGGACTAGCGGGAGGTGGGCCGGGGAGCTGTTTTTT. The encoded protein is CASRGTSGRWAGELFF.

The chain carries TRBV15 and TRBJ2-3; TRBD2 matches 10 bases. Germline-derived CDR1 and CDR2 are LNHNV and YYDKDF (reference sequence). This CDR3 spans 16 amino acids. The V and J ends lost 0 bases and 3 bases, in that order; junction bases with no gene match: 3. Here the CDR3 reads CATSRDLAGATDTQYF. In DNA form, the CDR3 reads TGTGCCACCAGCAGAGATCTAGCGGGAGCAACAGATACGCAGTATTTT. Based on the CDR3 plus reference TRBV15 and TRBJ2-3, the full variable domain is DAMVIQNPRYQVTQFGKPVTLSCSQTLNHNVMYWYQQKSSQAPKLLFHYYDKDFNNEADTPDNFQSRRPNTSFCFLDIRSPGLGDTAMYLCATSRDLAGATDTQYFGPGTRLTVL.

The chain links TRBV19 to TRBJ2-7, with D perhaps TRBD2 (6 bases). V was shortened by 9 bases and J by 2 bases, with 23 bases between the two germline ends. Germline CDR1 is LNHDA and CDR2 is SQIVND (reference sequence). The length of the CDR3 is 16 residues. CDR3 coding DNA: TGTGCCAGCCAAACCAAGGTGGGGGGAGCACCCTACGAGCAGTACTTC. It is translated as CASQTKVGGAPYEQYF.

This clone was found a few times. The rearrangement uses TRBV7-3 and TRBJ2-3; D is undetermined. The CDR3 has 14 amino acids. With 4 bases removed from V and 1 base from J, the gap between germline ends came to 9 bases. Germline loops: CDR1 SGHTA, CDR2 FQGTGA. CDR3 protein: CASSYGTGTDTQYF. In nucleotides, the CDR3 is TGTGCCAGCAGCTACGGTACGGGCACAGATACGCAGTATTTT.

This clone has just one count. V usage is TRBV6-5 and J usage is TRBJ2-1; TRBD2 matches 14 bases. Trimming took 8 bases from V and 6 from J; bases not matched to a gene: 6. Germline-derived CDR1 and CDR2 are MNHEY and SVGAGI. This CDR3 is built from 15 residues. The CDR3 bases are TGTGCCAGCGGATCCGGGACTAGCGGGAGCAATGAGCAGTTCTTC. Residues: CASGSGTSGSNEQFF.

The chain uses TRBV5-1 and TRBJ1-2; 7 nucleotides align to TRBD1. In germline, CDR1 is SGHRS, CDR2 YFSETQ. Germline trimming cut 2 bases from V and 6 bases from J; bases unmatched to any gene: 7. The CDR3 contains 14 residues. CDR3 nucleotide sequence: TGCGCCAGCAGCTTCTACAGGGGCCAGGATGGCTACACCTTC. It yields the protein CASSFYRGQDGYTF.

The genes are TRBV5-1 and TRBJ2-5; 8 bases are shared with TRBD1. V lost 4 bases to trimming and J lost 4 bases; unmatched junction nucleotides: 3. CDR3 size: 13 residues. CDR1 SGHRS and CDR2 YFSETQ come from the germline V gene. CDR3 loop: CASSQQGVETQYF. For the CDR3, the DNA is TGCGCCAGCAGCCAACAGGGGGTAGAGACCCAGTACTTC.

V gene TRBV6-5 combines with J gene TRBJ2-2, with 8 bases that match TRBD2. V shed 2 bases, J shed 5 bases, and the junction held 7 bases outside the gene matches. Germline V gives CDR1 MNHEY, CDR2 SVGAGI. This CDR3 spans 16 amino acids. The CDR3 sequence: CASSYERGMDTGELFF. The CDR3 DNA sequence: TGTGCCAGCAGTTACGAGCGGGGGATGGATACCGGGGAGCTGTTTTTT.